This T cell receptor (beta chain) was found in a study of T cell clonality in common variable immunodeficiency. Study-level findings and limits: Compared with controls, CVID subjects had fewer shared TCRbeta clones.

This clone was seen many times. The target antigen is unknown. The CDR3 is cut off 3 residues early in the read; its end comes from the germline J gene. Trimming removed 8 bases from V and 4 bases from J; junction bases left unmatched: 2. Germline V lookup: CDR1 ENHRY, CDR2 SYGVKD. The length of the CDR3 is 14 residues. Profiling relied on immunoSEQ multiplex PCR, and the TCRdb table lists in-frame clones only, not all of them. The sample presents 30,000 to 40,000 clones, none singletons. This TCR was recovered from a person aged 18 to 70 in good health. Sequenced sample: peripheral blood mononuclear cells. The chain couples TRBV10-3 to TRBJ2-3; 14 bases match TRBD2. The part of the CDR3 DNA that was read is TGTGCCATCGGGACTAGCGGGAGTGCAGATACG. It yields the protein CAIGTSGSADT. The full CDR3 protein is CAIGTSGSADTQYF.